This T cell receptor beta chain was profiled in a study of blood T cell repertoires in COVID-19. Authors' analysis steps: Amplification of reference gene primers was used by the study to estimate nucleated cell counts. Here immunoSEQ multiplex PCR was the method, and the copy in TCRdb shows in-frame clones only, minus some. V and J calls and clone size are copied from that table; D and trimming were computed from the DNA. The sample shows approximately 250,000 clones, 84% of them seen only once. Germline V lookup: CDR1 MDHEN, CDR2 SYDVKM. The CDR3 consists of 15 residues. V was trimmed by 6 bases and J by 5 bases, leaving 19 bases between them.

The sequence derives from a woman aged 40 to 50 who had recovered from COVID-19. The sequencing sample was made of peripheral blood. The rearrangement joins TRBV28 to TRBJ1-2; D perhaps matches TRBD1 (6 bases). The CDR3 DNA reads TGTGCCAGCAGAGACTCAGGGGCCCGAGGGTATGGCTACACCTTC. Translated: CASRDSGARGYGYTF.